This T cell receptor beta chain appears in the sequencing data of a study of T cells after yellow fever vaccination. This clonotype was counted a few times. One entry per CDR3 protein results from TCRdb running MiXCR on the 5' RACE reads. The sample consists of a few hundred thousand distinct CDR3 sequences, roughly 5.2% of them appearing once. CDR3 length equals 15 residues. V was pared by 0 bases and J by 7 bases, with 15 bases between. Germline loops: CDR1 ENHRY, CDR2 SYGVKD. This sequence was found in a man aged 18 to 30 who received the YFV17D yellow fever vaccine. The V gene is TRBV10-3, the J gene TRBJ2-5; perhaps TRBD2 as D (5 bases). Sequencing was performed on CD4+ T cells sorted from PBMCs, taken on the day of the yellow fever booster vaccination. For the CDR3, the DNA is TGTGCCATCAGTGAGTCTGTACAGCTTGGAGGGACCCAGTACTTC. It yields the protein CAISESVQLGGTQYF.